The subject of this entry is one T cell receptor beta chain. Its antigen is as yet unknown. The data derive from a study of cytomegalovirus exposure and HLA in healthy donors. This CDR3 is built from 15 residues. Trimming cost V 4 bases and J 5 bases; bases outside gene matches: 11. CDR1 and CDR2 from the germline V gene are SGHRS and YFSETQ. Overall study results and limits: Researchers reported in a later analysis that common viral pathogens appeared linked to several top clusters. When a later analysis compared HLA-associated TCR beta chains with equally common others, the HLA-associated chains turned out to be more clonally expanded and to have lower generation probabilities. Accurate HLA-A and HLA-B prediction from TCR beta sequences was reported for most subjects. High sensitivity and specificity were reportedly achieved when the classifier diagnosed cytomegalovirus status.

The study ran its PCR with 60 Vbeta and 13 Jbeta primers. The table came from immunoSEQ multiplex PCR; TCRdb's copy has only in-frame clones and leaves some out. The sample table sets out tens of thousands of clones. This TCR derives from a woman younger than 45 in good health and CMV-seropositive. Sequenced input: PBMCs. The chain carries TRBV5-1 and TRBJ2-5; 7 bases align to TRBD2. As DNA, the CDR3 is TGCGCCAGCAGCGTGGGACTATTCCTGTGGGAGACCCAGTACTTC. Translating gives CASSVGLFLWETQYF.